One sample yielded the 5 T cell receptor beta chains listed below, sequenced in a study of cytomegalovirus exposure and HLA in healthy donors. PCR was performed using 60 Vbeta and 13 Jbeta primers. Sequencing used immunoSEQ multiplex PCR; TCRdb keeps in-frame clones, though not all of them. The sample has 100,000 to 150,000 clones. Sequenced material: PBMCs. The receptors shown here come from a young man in good health and CMV-seronegative.

This rearrangement joins TRBV19 to TRBJ1-5; TRBD1 aligns across 8 bases. Germline V lookup: CDR1 LNHDA, CDR2 SQIVND (reference sequence). The J segment lost 7 bases and the V segment lost 7 bases, leaving 18 bases of the junction unmatched. This CDR3 is 17 amino acids long. The CDR3 here is CASTWTGILSTEQPQHF. CDR3 sequence (DNA): TGTGCCAGTACGTGGACAGGGATCCTCTCGACGGAACAGCCCCAGCATTTT.

The chain employs TRBV19 and TRBJ1-4; D remains ambiguous. The CDR3 totals 16 residues. Per the germline V gene, CDR1 is LNHDA and CDR2 is SQIVND (reference sequence). Trimming took 3 bases from V and 3 from J, leaving 14 bases between them. CDR3 DNA: TGTGCCAGTAGTATGGGCACCATTTCTCCTAATGAAAAACTGTTTTTT. Translation: CASSMGTISPNEKLFF.

The chain combines TRBV2 with TRBJ2-7; weak D call: TRBD1 (5 bases). CDR3 length: 15 amino acids. The V end lost 2 bases, the J end lost 3 bases, and 14 bases lay between the germline ends. Per germline, CDR1 SNHLY and CDR2 FYNNEI. The CDR3 is CASSESAGIGYEQYF. CDR3 nucleotide sequence: TGTGCCAGCAGTGAATCGGCAGGGATCGGCTACGAGCAGTACTTC.

The CDR3 here is CAIAGKHNQPQHF. As DNA, the CDR3 is TGTGCCATCGCAGGGAAGCACAATCAGCCCCAGCATTTT. V is TRBV19 and J is TRBJ1-5; D might be TRBD1 (5 bases). Deletions cut 10 bases from V and 3 bases from J, with 13 bases between. CDR3 length: 13 residues. Germline V gene data show CDR1 as LNHDA and CDR2 as SQIVND (reference sequence).

This chain links TRBV5-1 with TRBJ1-1; a possible D gene is TRBD1 (6 bases). The CDR3 has 14 residues. Looked up from germline, CDR1 is SGHRS and CDR2 is YFSETQ. Trimming stripped 0 bases from V and 3 bases from J, with 9 bases between. The CDR3 is CASSLAQGHTEAFF. CDR3 DNA: TGCGCCAGCAGCTTGGCACAGGGCCACACTGAAGCTTTCTTT.